These T cell receptor beta chains were read from a single sample in a study of cytomegalovirus exposure and HLA in healthy donors. TCRdb keeps only in-frame clones here, not all; method: immunoSEQ multiplex PCR. The specimen's table records 200,000 to 250,000 clones. The sequencing input was PBMCs. Receptors originate from a woman aged 30 to 39 in good health and CMV-seropositive. Each CDR3 is given with its conserved first and last residue. Fields, in order: J gene, V gene, CDR3 protein.

J: TRBJ1-4
V: TRBV18
CDR3: CASSPRGPGNEKLFF

J: TRBJ2-4
V: TRBV27
CDR3: CASSQGRNIQYF

J: TRBJ1-2
V: TRBV7-9
CDR3: CVSPKGGDLVGYTF

J: TRBJ2-1
V: TRBV14
CDR3: CASSQKQGFGRASSYNEQFF

J: TRBJ1-2
V: TRBV10-2
CDR3: CASSGGEANYGYTF

J: TRBJ2-5
V: TRBV18
CDR3: CASSPGPETQYF

J: TRBJ2-1
V: TRBV28
CDR3: CASSSGGRPNNEQFF

J: TRBJ2-7
V: TRBV6-5
CDR3: CASSYSSDSYEQYF

J: TRBJ2-3
V: TRBV7-2
CDR3: CASTLGGIDTQYF

J: TRBJ1-1
V: TRBV27
CDR3: CASRRQGSEAFF

J: TRBJ1-1
V: TRBV10-3
CDR3: CATRGPGATEAFF

J: TRBJ1-1
V: TRBV28
CDR3: CASGVGPGMNTEAFF

J: TRBJ2-1
V: TRBV5-1
CDR3: CASSLTSGNNEQFF

J: TRBJ2-5
V: TRBV7-9
CDR3: CASSLGLVIGETQYF

J: TRBJ2-7
V: TRBV6-1
CDR3: CASSGAGAREQYF

J: .
V: TRBV30
CDR3: CAWSASGDEQYF

J: TRBJ2-1
V: TRBV28
CDR3: CASSPWGTGTNNEQFF

J: TRBJ2-5
V: TRBV5-4
CDR3: CASRIAGGQETQYF

J: TRBJ1-1
V: TRBV27
CDR3: CASSPQGFRDTEAFF

J: TRBJ1-3
V: TRBV15
CDR3: CATSRSGVVMGNTIYF

J: TRBJ1-1
V: TRBV30
CDR3: CAWSSYRGGNTEAFF

J: TRBJ1-1
V: TRBV18
CDR3: CASSPGQVNTEAFF

J: TRBJ2-7
V: TRBV2
CDR3: CASSVRGTGNYEQYF